These 26 T cell receptor beta chains originate from one sample sequenced in a study of OX40 agonist ivuxolimab in advanced cancers. TCRdb keeps only in-frame clones here, not all; method: immunoSEQ multiplex PCR. The data show 36,000 or so clones, with less than 90% seen just once and 4% to 5% held by the top ten. The specimen comprised CD4+ or CD8+ T cells sorted from blood, sampled in a trial of the OX40 agonist ivuxolimab. These TCRs come from an adult with an advanced solid tumor such as melanoma, head and neck, liver or kidney cancer.

V usage is TRBV7-9 and J usage is TRBJ2-5; D is perhaps TRBD1 (5 bases). Trimming pared 6 bases from V and 5 bases from J, leaving 16 bases between. Germline loops: CDR1 SEHNR, CDR2 FQNEAQ (reference sequence). This CDR3 has 14 amino acids. The CDR3 spells CASSLLGLTETQYF. Here the CDR3 DNA reads TGTGCCAGCAGTCTTTTGGGGCTGACGGAGACCCAGTACTTC.

The J gene is TRBJ1-2, the V gene TRBV2, with D unclear. V gave up 4 bases and J gave up 6 bases, with 15 bases separating them. Looked up from germline, CDR1 is SNHLY and CDR2 is FYNNEI. The CDR3 contains 14 residues. CDR3 coding DNA: TGTGCCAGCAGTGTCTTACAGAAGTCAAATGGCTACACCTTC. Translated: CASSVLQKSNGYTF.

The chain combines TRBV7-2 with TRBJ2-5; TRBD2 matches at 11 bases. This CDR3 spans 15 amino acids. In germline, CDR1 is SGHTA, CDR2 FQGNSA. Trimming at V came to 3 bases and at J to 2 bases, leaving 2 bases not matched to a gene. DNA of the CDR3: TGTGCCAGCAGCTTGATAGCGGGGGGGCAAGAGACCCAGTACTTC. This sequence encodes CASSLIAGGQETQYF.

This chain connects TRBV19 to TRBJ2-5; no definite D call. V lost 4 bases, J lost 1 base, and 7 bases lay in between. Germline CDR1 and CDR2: LNHDA and SQIVND (reference sequence). The CDR3 has 13 amino acids. The CDR3 here is CASSSDIQETQYF. The CDR3 DNA is TGTGCCAGTAGTAGCGATATCCAAGAGACCCAGTACTTC. Looking up the rest from reference TRBV19 and TRBJ2-5 gives the full variable domain: DGGITQSPKYLFRKEGQNVTLSCEQNLNHDAMYWYRQDPGQGLRLIYYSQIVNDFQKGDIAEGYSVSREKKESFPLTVTSAQKNPTAFYLCASSSDIQETQYFGPGTRLLVL.

The chain has TRBV5-6 and TRBJ1-1, with 7 bases lining up with TRBD1. V trimming: 3 bases; J trimming: 1 base; junction bases outside the gene matches: 9. The CDR3 has 16 amino acids. CDR1 is SGHDT and CDR2 is YYEEEE in the germline V gene. The CDR3 loop is CASSYQTGTANTEAFF. Written as DNA, the CDR3 is TGTGCCAGCAGCTACCAAACCGGGACAGCGAACACTGAAGCTTTCTTT.

The gene calls are TRBV11-2 and TRBJ2-1, with D perhaps matching TRBD1 (7 bases). This CDR3 has 13 residues. Germline values: CDR1 SGHAT, CDR2 FQNNGV. Trimming removed 4 bases at V and 9 bases at J, with 13 bases between. CDR3 bases: TGTGCCAGCAGCTCCGGGCAGGGGGGTGAGCAGTTCTTC. It encodes CASSSGQGGEQFF.

The chain uses TRBV27 and TRBJ2-7; D is tentatively TRBD1 or TRBD2 (5 bases each). With 3 bases removed from V and 2 bases from J, the gap between germline ends came to 11 bases. Germline CDR1 MNHEY, CDR2 SMNVEV (reference sequence). The CDR3 consists of 14 residues. Written as DNA, the CDR3 is TGTGCCAGCAGTTTTAGAAGGGACGCCTACGAGCAGTACTTC. Protein sequence: CASSFRRDAYEQYF.

As DNA, the CDR3 is TGCGCCAGCAGCTTGGCCGGGACAAATGGCTACACCTTC. Its translation: CASSLAGTNGYTF. The chain joins TRBV5-1 to TRBJ1-2; a weak D match, TRBD1 (6 bases). Germline V CDR1 and CDR2: SGHRS, YFSETQ. The CDR3 contains 13 residues. Trimming removed 0 bases from V and 6 bases from J, with 9 bases in between.

This clone appeared once. This chain connects TRBV2 to TRBJ2-7; the match to TRBD1 covers 8 bases. Germline assignment: CDR1 SNHLY and CDR2 FYNNEI. The CDR3 has 12 amino acids. V trimming: 8 bases; J trimming: 5 bases; junction bases outside the gene matches: 5. Here the CDR3 reads CASLRTGNEQYF. In DNA, the CDR3 is TGTGCCAGCCTCCGGACAGGGAACGAGCAGTACTTC.

V is TRBV6-6 and J is TRBJ1-4; no clear D. The length of the CDR3 is 12 residues. The V end was cut by 2 bases, the J end by 8 bases, with 6 bases between. Per the germline V gene, CDR1 is MNHNY and CDR2 is SVGAGI (reference sequence). The CDR3 is CASSYGGEKLFF. CDR3 coding DNA: TGTGCCAGCAGTTACGGAGGGGAAAAACTGTTTTTT.

The CDR3 nucleotides read TGTGCCAGCAGCCAAGGGGCGGGGGTCGGGGAGACCCAGTACTTC. Protein: CASSQGAGVGETQYF. The chain is built from TRBV4-2 and TRBJ2-5; 7 bases line up with TRBD2. The CDR3 is 15 residues long. Germline CDR1 is LGHNA and CDR2 is YNFKEQ. V shed 1 base and J 5 bases; nucleotides not matched to a gene: 7.

This rearrangement joins TRBV27 to TRBJ2-2; tentatively, D is TRBD1 (6 bases). Between the trimmed V and J ends, which lost 6 bases and 8 bases, there was a span of 16 bases. CDR1 is MNHEY and CDR2 is SMNVEV in the germline V gene (reference sequence). There are 14 residues in the CDR3. CDR3 DNA: TGTGCCAGCAGACGAAGACAGGACTTGGGGGAGCTGTTTTTT. Residues: CASRRRQDLGELFF.

J is TRBJ2-1 and V is TRBV27; 9 bases map to TRBD2. The CDR3 runs 11 residues. Germline CDR1 MNHEY, CDR2 SMNVEV (reference sequence). The chain's CDR3 is CVAGGNNEQFF. The CDR3 DNA sequence: TGTGTCGCGGGAGGGAACAATGAGCAGTTCTTC.

CDR3 sequence: CASSPPDLDRGVSPLHF. CDR3 nucleotides: TGTGCCAGCAGTCCTCCTGACTTAGACAGGGGGGTTTCACCCCTCCACTTT. The chain employs TRBV28 and TRBJ1-6; TRBD1 matches 9 bases. The CDR3 is 17 residues long. The junction had 14 bases not matched to a gene; V was cut back by 5 bases and J by 9 bases. CDR1 and CDR2 from the germline V gene are MDHEN and SYDVKM.

The chain has TRBV21-1 and TRBJ2-2. TRBV21-1 is a listed pseudogene. This CDR3 has 10 amino acids. The CDR3 reads CAGSPGELFF. The CDR3 region has the DNA TGTGCCGGCAGCCCCGGGGAGCTGTTTTTT.

V and J are TRBV28 and TRBJ1-5, with a possible D match to TRBD1 (6 bases). There are 16 residues in the CDR3. Trimming took 3 bases from V and 2 from J, leaving 14 bases between them. Germline V gene lookup returns CDR1 MDHEN and CDR2 SYDVKM. The chain's CDR3 is CASSLGRAGGNQPQHF. The DNA of the CDR3 is TGTGCCAGCAGTTTGGGCCGGGCAGGGGGCAATCAGCCCCAGCATTTT.

This rearrangement joins TRBV6-1 to TRBJ1-4; D ambiguous. The CDR3 contains 15 residues. Germline lookup yields CDR1 MNHNS and CDR2 SASEGT. V was trimmed by 8 bases and J by 0 bases, leaving 13 bases between them. The CDR3, as DNA: TGTGCCAGCCACGGGTCGGGGTCAACTAATGAAAAACTGTTTTTT. As protein: CASHGSGSTNEKLFF.

The chain joins TRBV7-2 to TRBJ2-5, with TRBD1 as a possible D gene (5 bases). Trimming cost V 7 bases and J 5 bases, with 17 bases left between them. This CDR3 contains 14 residues. CDR1 SGHTA and CDR2 FQGNSA come from the germline V gene. CDR3 coding DNA: TGTGCCAGCACCCGGGCCCGGACATATGAGACCCAGTACTTC. It translates to CASTRARTYETQYF.

The J gene is TRBJ1-5, the V gene TRBV28; tentative D call: TRBD1 (5 bases). This CDR3 region has 16 residues. Trimming stripped 7 bases from V and 2 bases from J, with 18 bases between. CDR1 is MDHEN and CDR2 is SYDVKM in the germline V gene. The CDR3 DNA is TGTGCCAGCACCTCAACGGGGCAGGCGGGCAATCAGCCCCAGCATTTT. This gives the protein CASTSTGQAGNQPQHF.

The V gene is TRBV4-1, the J gene TRBJ2-1; 11 nucleotides agree with TRBD2. The CDR3 has 17 amino acids. After removal of 3 bases from V and 0 bases from J, the junction contained 4 bases not matched to a gene. Per the germline V gene, CDR1 is MGHRA and CDR2 is YSYEKL. CDR3 sequence reads: CASSHRLAGSSYNEQFF. DNA of the CDR3: TGCGCCAGCAGCCACCGACTAGCGGGGAGCTCCTACAATGAGCAGTTCTTC.

A note on this clone: The sample holds other DNA sequences that translate to the same CDR3. J is TRBJ1-5 and V is TRBV28; D remains ambiguous. The length of the CDR3 is 12 residues. V was pared by 3 bases and J by 7 bases, with 7 bases between. Germline V gene lookup returns CDR1 MDHEN and CDR2 SYDVKM. The CDR3 sequence is CASSLSGQPQHF. The CDR3 bases are TGTGCCAGCAGTTTGTCAGGCCAGCCCCAGCATTTT.

CDR3 DNA sequence: TGTGCCAGCCGTTTAGGGGCGCGGTCCACTGAAGCTTTCTTT. Translation gives CASRLGARSTEAFF. V usage is TRBV6-5 and J usage is TRBJ1-1; the D gene is possibly TRBD1 (5 bases). Germline V gives CDR1 MNHEY, CDR2 SVGAGI. Trimming stripped 8 bases from V and 4 bases from J, with 17 bases between. This CDR3 has 14 residues.

The chain links TRBV7-2 to TRBJ2-1, with 7 bases fitting TRBD2. The germline V gene encodes CDR1 SGHTA and CDR2 FQGNSA. Trimming took 5 bases from V and 5 from J; bases not matched to a gene: 9. This CDR3 comprises 15 residues. Written as DNA, the CDR3 is TGTGCCAGCAGCGCCCGGGGGGAAGCGCACAATGAGCAGTTCTTC. Translated, it gives CASSARGEAHNEQFF.

The rearrangement links TRBV11-2 to TRBJ1-4, with D possibly matching TRBD1 (5 bases). With 5 bases removed from V and 5 bases from J, the gap between germline ends came to 9 bases. CDR1 and CDR2 (germline): SGHAT, FQNNGV. The CDR3 runs 13 residues. The CDR3: CASSGGENEKLFF. The CDR3 DNA sequence: TGTGCCAGCAGCGGGGGGGAAAATGAAAAACTGTTTTTT.

The J gene is TRBJ2-1, the V gene TRBV18, with no clear D. This CDR3 comprises 13 residues. Deletions cut 5 bases from V and 4 bases from J, with 9 bases between. Germline V gene sequence: CDR1 KGHSH, CDR2 LQKENI. The CDR3 DNA is TGTGCCAGCTCATCCGACGGATACAATGAGCAGTTCTTC. It specifies CASSSDGYNEQFF.

The rearrangement uses TRBV5-1 and TRBJ2-2, with D perhaps given as TRBD1 or TRBD2 (5 bases each). Trimming removed 2 bases from V and 0 bases from J, with 17 bases in between. This CDR3 is 18 amino acids long. Germline CDR1 and CDR2: SGHRS and YFSETQ. The CDR3 loop is CASSFRGRVDANTGELFF. The DNA of the CDR3 is TGCGCCAGCAGCTTTCGGGGCAGGGTGGATGCGAACACCGGGGAGCTGTTTTTT.